These 11 T cell receptor beta chains share one sample of origin, sequenced in a study of blood T cell repertoires in COVID-19. Assay used: immunoSEQ multiplex PCR; TCRdb lists only in-frame clones, some missing. The sample has fewer than 300,000 clones, 80% to 90% seen once; the top ten hold roughly 5.9%. The sample comprised peripheral blood. These receptors came from a woman in her fifties or sixties with COVID-19, enrolled during active disease.

V gene TRBV6-1 combines with J gene TRBJ1-6; 8 bases map to TRBD1. This CDR3 is 16 amino acids long. V trimming: 2 bases; J trimming: 6 bases; junction bases outside the gene matches: 6. The germline V gene encodes CDR1 MNHNS and CDR2 SASEGT. This CDR3 reads CASSEQGAIGNSPLHF. CDR3 coding DNA: TGTGCCAGCAGTGAACAGGGGGCGATCGGTAATTCACCCCTCCACTTT.

The chain combines TRBV13 with TRBJ2-7; D remains unclear. The CDR3 contains 17 residues. The germline V gene encodes CDR1 PRHDT and CDR2 FYEKMQ (reference sequence). V lost 0 bases, J lost 3 bases, and 18 bases lay in between. CDR3 loop: CASSLGLSGPPLYEQYF. The CDR3 DNA reads TGTGCCAGCAGCTTAGGCCTAAGTGGGCCCCCACTCTACGAGCAGTACTTC. Based on the CDR3 plus reference TRBV13 and TRBJ2-7, the full variable domain is AAGVIQSPRHLIKEKRETATLKCYPIPRHDTVYWYQQGPGQDPQFLISFYEKMQSDKGSIPDRFSAQQFSDYHSELNMSSLELGDSALYFCASSLGLSGPPLYEQYFGPGTRLTVT.

The chain combines TRBV19 with TRBJ2-7, with TRBD2 matching over 14 bases. V lost 5 bases, J lost 4 bases, and 10 bases stayed unmatched. The CDR3 has 17 amino acids. CDR1 is LNHDA and CDR2 is SQIVND in the germline V gene (reference sequence). The CDR3 nucleotides read TGTGCCAGTAGTTCTACCGGGACTAGCGGGAGCAGGTACGAGCAGTACTTC. Protein product: CASSSTGTSGSRYEQYF.

V gene TRBV18 combines with J gene TRBJ2-6; D not resolved. Trimming cost V 6 bases and J 2 bases, with 17 bases left between them. Germline CDR1 and CDR2: KGHSH and LQKENI. The CDR3 consists of 17 residues. The CDR3 sequence: CASSQPGRGAGANVLTF. Written as DNA, the CDR3 is TGTGCCAGCTCCCAGCCCGGCCGAGGAGCTGGGGCCAACGTCCTGACTTTC.

The chain recombines TRBV5-4 with TRBJ2-3; D is uncertain. This CDR3 comprises 12 residues. CDR1 and CDR2 from the germline V gene are SGHNT and YYREEE (reference sequence). V was clipped by 4 bases and J by 0 bases, with 3 bases between them. CDR3 sequence (DNA): TGTGCCAGCAGCCCTAGCACAGATACGCAGTATTTT. It is translated as CASSPSTDTQYF.

The chain uses TRBV29-1 and TRBJ1-2; no reliable D call. The V end lost 1 base, the J end lost 6 bases, and 9 bases lay between the germline ends. Germline loops: CDR1 SQVTM, CDR2 ANQGSEA. This CDR3 is 12 amino acids long. The CDR3 nucleotides are TGCAGCGTTGAAGGGGCTCGCGATGGCTACACCTTC. Its protein is CSVEGARDGYTF. Using reference TRBV29-1 and TRBJ1-2 for the parts outside the CDR3, the full variable domain is SAVISQKPSRDICQRGTSLTIQCQVDSQVTMMFWYRQQPGQSLTLIATANQGSEATYESGFVIDKFPISRPNLTFSTLTVSNMSPEDSSIYLCSVEGARDGYTFGSGTRLTVV.

The V call is TRBV5-1, the J call TRBJ1-5; tentatively, D is TRBD1 (5 bases). Germline CDR1 and CDR2: SGHRS and YFSETQ. The CDR3 runs to 14 residues. V lost 5 bases to trimming and J lost 3 bases, with 12 bases between them. The CDR3 region has the DNA TGCGCCAGCAGTCGGGGGACTGTCAATCAGCCCCAGCATTTT. The encoded protein is CASSRGTVNQPQHF.

V gene TRBV6-2 or TRBV6-3 combines with J gene TRBJ2-2; 12 nucleotides agree with TRBD2. In germline, CDR1 is MNHEY, CDR2 SVGEGT. This CDR3 has 17 residues. Unmatched junction bases numbered 9, after V lost 5 bases and J lost 5 bases. In DNA form, the CDR3 reads TGTGCCAGCAGTGCCCCGCTAGCGGGAGGGCGGACCGGGGAGCTGTTTTTT. This encodes CASSAPLAGGRTGELFF.

The V gene is TRBV20-1, the J gene TRBJ1-2; 7 positions agree with TRBD1. The junction had 6 bases not matched to a gene; V was cut back by 3 bases and J by 5 bases. CDR3 size: 13 residues. Germline CDR1 reads DFQATT; CDR2 reads SNEGSKA (reference sequence). The CDR3 loop is CSASYAGGYGYTF. The CDR3 region has the DNA TGCAGTGCTAGTTACGCAGGGGGGTATGGCTACACCTTC.

The V gene is TRBV5-1, the J gene TRBJ2-6; TRBD1 might be the D (5 bases). Trimming shortened V by 7 bases and J by 1 base, and 18 bases separated the two germline ends. The V gene's germline CDR1 is SGHRS and CDR2 YFSETQ. This CDR3 comprises 17 residues. CDR3 residues: CASQSTRVGSGANVLTF. DNA of the CDR3: TGCGCCAGCCAATCGACCAGGGTCGGTTCTGGGGCCAACGTCCTGACTTTC.

The chain links TRBV6-5 to TRBJ1-2; TRBD1 agrees at 8 bases. The J segment lost 4 bases and the V segment lost 7 bases, leaving 5 bases of the junction unmatched. CDR3 length equals 13 residues. Germline loops: CDR1 MNHEY, CDR2 SVGAGI. Here the CDR3 DNA reads TGTGCCAGCATTCCCAGGGGGCTCTATGGCTACACCTTC. Translating gives CASIPRGLYGYTF.